This T cell receptor beta chain was sequenced in a study of shared clonotypes between healthy human individuals. Findings and limits, study-wide: Relative to their counterparts shared across all four donors, non-shared clonotypes exhibited diminished generation probabilities.

Every subset's genomic DNA went evenly onto several immunoSEQ plates. The data were produced by immunoSEQ multiplex PCR, yet TCRdb's version contains in-frame clones alone and is incomplete. The profile shows roughly 1.5 million clones, around 98% of them singletons. Note on this clone: Its antigen remains unknown. The sample holds other DNA sequences that translate to the same CDR3.

The CDR3 extends over 12 amino acids. Germline CDR1 and CDR2: SEHNR and FQNEAQ (reference sequence). Between the trimmed V and J ends, which lost 1 base and 1 base, there was a span of 1 base. J is TRBJ2-5 and V is TRBV7-9; no firm D call. This receptor was identified in a man younger than 45 in good health. Sequenced: naive CD4+ T cells sorted from blood. Subset here: CD45RA+ positively selected. CDR3 region: CASSLVQETQYF. CDR3 nucleotides: TGTGCCAGCAGCTTAGTCCAAGAGACCCAGTACTTC.